One and the same sample provided the 22 T cell receptor beta chains below, sequenced in a study of blood T cells in healthy people across ages. PCR was performed a second time for roughly 7 to 12 cycles using a sample-barcoded 5' primer and a J-beta primer mix. TCRdb redid the calling of the 5' RACE reads with MiXCR, one entry per CDR3 protein. The sample lists 800,000 or so distinct CDR3 sequences, roughly 46% occurring once. Sequencing was carried out using blood. Receptor source: a man aged 80 or over in good health.

Comments on this clonotype: A much larger clone lies one base from this, so it may be a read error. J is TRBJ2-3 and V is TRBV12-3 or TRBV12-4, with TRBD2 matching over 8 bases. The CDR3 has 13 residues. The CDR3 bases are TGTGCCGGCAGACCCGGACTAGCACCGGAGGAGTATTTT. Translation: CAGRPGLAPEEYF.

This clonotype occurred a few times. V gene TRBV20-1 combines with J gene TRBJ1-5, with D uncertain. Germline CDR1 reads DFQATT; CDR2 reads SNEGSKA (reference sequence). CDR3 length: 12 amino acids. V gave up 7 bases and J gave up 2 bases, with 9 bases separating them. Here the CDR3 reads CSVRAGNQPQHF. In DNA, the CDR3 is TGCAGTGTTAGGGCGGGCAATCAGCCCCAGCATTTT.

The chain uses TRBV5-4 and TRBJ2-5; the D gene is possibly TRBD2 (6 bases). This CDR3 is built from 14 residues. CDR1 and CDR2 from the germline V gene are SGHNT and YYREEE (reference sequence). With 6 bases removed from V and 11 bases from J, the gap between germline ends came to 23 bases. CDR3 region: CASNLPGVDNEQYF. DNA for the CDR3: TGTGCCAGCAACCTACCGGGAGTAGACAATGAGCAGTACTTC.

J is TRBJ2-1 and V is TRBV29-1, with a weak D call TRBD2 (5 bases). Germline V lookup: CDR1 SQVTM, CDR2 ANQGSEA. The CDR3 totals 13 residues. V shed 5 bases and J shed 10 bases, with 18 bases lying between them. CDR3 in amino acids: CSVRGEGRAEQFF. DNA for the CDR3: TGCAGCGTTCGGGGTGAGGGTCGGGCAGAGCAGTTCTTC.

This chain uses TRBV10-3 with TRBJ1-1, with D possibly TRBD1 on 5 matching bases. The germline gives CDR1 ENHRY, CDR2 SYGVKD. CDR3 size: 12 residues. Trimming shortened V by 6 bases and J by 1 base, and 6 bases separated the two germline ends. CDR3 protein: CAISGTNTEAFF. The CDR3 bases are TGTGCCATCAGCGGGACGAACACTGAAGCTTTCTTT.

This chain joins TRBV12-3 or TRBV12-4 and TRBJ2-7, with 9 bases matching TRBD1. CDR3 length equals 13 residues. The J segment lost 10 bases and the V segment lost 6 bases, leaving 10 bases of the junction unmatched. CDR3 amino acids: CASRIPGQGTQYF. The CDR3, as DNA: TGTGCCAGCAGGATTCCGGGACAGGGAACCCAGTACTTC.

The V gene is TRBV20-1, the J gene TRBJ2-7; unclear D gene. Trimming shortened V by 0 bases and J by 7 bases, and 19 bases separated the two germline ends. Germline CDR1 and CDR2: DFQATT and SNEGSKA (reference sequence). This CDR3 contains 15 residues. The CDR3 DNA reads TGCAGTGCTAGAGATACGAACACACTTTACAATGAGCAGTACTTC. This gives the protein CSARDTNTLYNEQYF.

This clonotype was detected many times. At one of its ends the junction is not consistent with the germline gene, which may arise from a read error. The chain links TRBV5-1 to TRBJ1-2, with a weak D call TRBD1 (5 bases). Germline CDR1 SGHRS, CDR2 YFSETQ. The CDR3 totals 12 residues. The CDR3 region is CASSLQGNGYTF. The CDR3 coding sequence is TGTGCCAGCAGCCTTCAGGGAAATGGCTACACCTTC. Full variable domain (remainder filled in from reference TRBV5-1 and TRBJ1-2): KAGVTQTPRYLIKTRGQQVTLSCSPISGHRSVSWYQQTPGQGLQFLFEYFSETQRNKGNFPGRFSGRQFSNSRSEMNVSTLELGDSALYLCASSLQGNGYTFGSGTRLTVV.

V gene TRBV14 combines with J gene TRBJ2-1; D unclear. V was cut by 4 bases and J by 7 bases, with 11 bases left in between. CDR1 and CDR2 from the germline V gene are SGHDN and FVKESK. The CDR3 is made up of 13 amino acids. This chain's CDR3 is CASSRTWSNEQFF. DNA of the CDR3: TGTGCCAGCAGCCGGACCTGGAGTAATGAGCAGTTCTTC. The whole variable domain, filled in from reference TRBV14 and TRBJ2-1, reads EAGVTQFPSHSVIEKGQTVTLRCDPISGHDNLYWYRRVMGKEIKFLLHFVKESKQDESGMPNNRFLAERTGGTYSTLKVQPAELEDSGVYFCASSRTWSNEQFFGPGTRLTVL.

A remark on this clonotype: Germline is not matched at one junction end, which may reflect a read error. The genes are TRBV4-3 and TRBJ2-2, with a tentative D call TRBD2 (6 bases). The germline CDR1 and CDR2 sequences are LGHNA and YSLEER. The CDR3 is 15 residues long. CDR3 sequence reads: CASSQEGGRTGGLFF. CDR3 DNA sequence: TGCGCCAGCAGCCAAGAGGGGGGTCGCACCGGGGGGCTGTTTTTT.

This chain joins TRBV29-1 and TRBJ2-7, with a possible D match to TRBD1 (7 bases). The V end lost 1 base, the J end lost 1 base, and 11 bases lay between the germline ends. CDR1 and CDR2 from the germline V gene are SQVTM and ANQGSEA. This CDR3 is built from 14 residues. The CDR3 protein is CSVEGRGASYEQYF. As DNA, the CDR3 is TGCAGCGTTGAAGGCAGGGGGGCTTCCTACGAGCAGTACTTC.

The V and J genes are TRBV7-2 and TRBJ2-3; 7 nucleotides match TRBD1. CDR1 is SGHTA, CDR2 FQGNSA, per germline. The CDR3 runs 15 residues. V was clipped by 5 bases and J by 3 bases; unmatched bases: 8. The CDR3 bases are TGTGCCAGCAGCCAACAGGGGCTTAAAACAGATACGCAGTATTTT. Translated: CASSQQGLKTDTQYF.

The chain combines TRBV10-3 with TRBJ2-7; weak D call: TRBD2 (5 bases). Per germline, CDR1 ENHRY and CDR2 SYGVKD. V gave up 2 bases and J gave up 3 bases, with 14 bases separating them. The CDR3 consists of 15 residues. The CDR3 sequence is CAISEVEVYLYEQYF. DNA for the CDR3: TGTGCCATCAGTGAGGTGGAGGTCTATCTCTACGAGCAGTACTTC.

J is TRBJ2-3 and V is TRBV5-5; 7 bases align to TRBD2. The CDR3 is 15 residues long. The germline gives CDR1 SGHKS, CDR2 YYEKEE (reference sequence). The J segment lost 0 bases and the V segment lost 7 bases, leaving 8 bases of the junction unmatched. The CDR3 protein is CASGGGPLSTDTQYF. CDR3 nucleotides: TGTGCCAGCGGGGGGGGTCCCCTTAGCACAGATACGCAGTATTTT.

For this clonotype: This clone may be a read error of a much larger clone one base away. J is TRBJ2-5 and V is TRBV20-1; no definite D call. Germline V gene data show CDR1 as DFQATT and CDR2 as SNEGSKA (reference sequence). Trimming shortened V by 1 base and J by 2 bases, and 5 bases separated the two germline ends. The CDR3 is 12 amino acids. As DNA, the CDR3 is TGCAGTGCTAGAGGAGGACAAGAGACCCAGTACTTC. This encodes CSARGGQETQYF.

V usage is TRBV27 and J usage is TRBJ1-1, with D unclear. The CDR3 spans 14 residues. Per germline, CDR1 MNHEY and CDR2 SMNVEV (reference sequence). Between the trimmed V and J ends, which lost 5 bases and 4 bases, there was a span of 14 bases. The CDR3: CASSRQARGTEAFF. DNA of the CDR3: TGTGCCAGCAGTCGACAAGCTCGGGGCACTGAAGCTTTCTTT.

J is TRBJ2-3 and V is TRBV6-6, with 7 bases fitting TRBD1. The germline V gene has CDR1 MNHNY and CDR2 SVGAGI (reference sequence). The CDR3 length is 16 residues. After removal of 5 bases from V and 2 bases from J, the junction contained 10 bases not matched to a gene. In DNA, the CDR3 is TGTGCCAGCAGTACTGGGGACAGCCAGTTCACAGATACGCAGTATTTT. As protein: CASSTGDSQFTDTQYF.

The gene calls are TRBV27 and TRBJ2-3, with D possibly TRBD2 on 7 matching bases. CDR1 is MNHEY, CDR2 SMNVEV, per germline (reference sequence). V was shortened by 0 bases and J by 4 bases, with 20 bases between the two germline ends. The CDR3 sequence is 18 residues long. The DNA for the CDR3 is TGTGCCAGCAGTTTATCGATTTTTGGCGGGGGCGTTGCAGATACGCAGTATTTT. Its protein product is CASSLSIFGGGVADTQYF.

The chain combines TRBV9 with TRBJ2-7; D may be TRBD2 (5 bases). V lost 0 bases to trimming and J lost 7 bases, with 17 bases between them. Per the germline V gene, CDR1 is SGDLS and CDR2 is YYNGEE. This CDR3 has 15 residues. In DNA, the CDR3 is TGTGCCAGCAGCGTAGATAGCGCAGAATACAATGAGCAGTACTTC. This translates into CASSVDSAEYNEQYF.

This clonotype was counted only a few times. This chain links TRBV20-1 with TRBJ1-4; TRBD1 might be the D (5 bases). Trimming stripped 3 bases from V and 3 bases from J, with 8 bases between. Germline V gives CDR1 DFQATT, CDR2 SNEGSKA (reference sequence). This CDR3 region has 13 residues. CDR3 DNA: TGCAGTGCTAGTATGGGGCCTAATGAAAAACTGTTTTTT. This codes for CSASMGPNEKLFF.

This chain joins TRBV7-6 and TRBJ2-5; a weak D match, TRBD2 (5 bases). Trimming shortened V by 5 bases and J by 4 bases, and 17 bases separated the two germline ends. This CDR3 has 15 amino acids. Per the germline V gene, CDR1 is SGHVS and CDR2 is FNYEAQ. CDR3 residues: CASSQEGGSLETQYF. Written as DNA, the CDR3 is TGTGCCAGCAGCCAAGAGGGTGGGAGTTTAGAGACCCAGTACTTC.

This clonotype showed up many times. V gene TRBV30 combines with J gene TRBJ2-1; 10 positions match TRBD2. The V gene end was trimmed by 3 bases and the J gene end by 13 bases; junction bases not matched to a gene: 9. The CDR3 is 13 residues long. Germline lookup yields CDR1 GTSNPN and CDR2 SVGIG (reference sequence). This CDR3 is CAWSLAGEQPQFF. For the CDR3, the DNA is TGTGCCTGGAGCCTAGCGGGAGAACAACCTCAGTTCTTC.